These T cell receptor beta chains were read from a single sample in a study of T cells in Graves' hyperthyroidism and ophthalmopathy. TCRdb reprocessed the multiplex PCR reads via MiXCR and lists one record per CDR3 protein. The table records 94,000 or so distinct CDR3 sequences, around 50% of them present only once. Sequenced material: blood. Every receptor here comes from a woman in her forties with Graves' hyperthyroidism. Each CDR3 is given with its conserved first and last residue. Fields, in order: V gene, J gene, clone size, D gene, CDR3 protein, CDR3 DNA. The D gene is left open where the match is weak. Where a row states a size, it is once, few, many or the class of an expanded clone; other rows omit it.

v_gene: TRBV9
j_gene: TRBJ2-5
abundance: -
d_gene: -
CDR3aa: CASKGATDRETQYF
CDR3nt: TGTGCCAGCAAGGGTGCTACGGATCGAGAGACCCAGTACTTC

v_gene: TRBV15
j_gene: TRBJ2-7
abundance: -
d_gene: -
CDR3aa: CATSRPDRAGETQYFEQYF
CDR3nt: -

v_gene: TRBV6-6
j_gene: TRBJ1-5
abundance: -
d_gene: -
CDR3aa: CASSLRVGQGSQPQHF
CDR3nt: TGTGCCAGCAGTTTAAGGGTTGGGCAGGGGTCTCAGCCCCAGCATTTT

v_gene: TRBV10-3
j_gene: TRBJ1-3
abundance: -
d_gene: -
CDR3aa: CATKGHGNTIYF
CDR3nt: TGTGCCACCAAGGGACACGGAAACACCATATATTTT

v_gene: TRBV20-1
j_gene: TRBJ1-1
abundance: many
d_gene: -
CDR3aa: CSAFQSNTEAFF
CDR3nt: TGCAGTGCTTTCCAGAGTAACACTGAAGCTTTCTTT

v_gene: TRBV15
j_gene: TRBJ2-7
abundance: -
d_gene: -
CDR3aa: CATSSLAQSYEQYF
CDR3nt: TGTGCCACCAGCAGTTTAGCACAGAGCTACGAGCAGTACTTC

v_gene: TRBV10-3
j_gene: TRBJ1-1
abundance: -
d_gene: -
CDR3aa: CAISESGRRTEAFF
CDR3nt: TGTGCCATCAGTGAGTCGGGCAGGCGCACTGAAGCTTTCTTT

v_gene: TRBV29-1
j_gene: TRBJ1-1
abundance: many
d_gene: -
CDR3aa: CSHALVVNTEAFF
CDR3nt: TGCAGCCACGCTCTTGTGGTGAACACTGAAGCTTTCTTT

v_gene: TRBV27
j_gene: TRBJ1-1
abundance: many
d_gene: -
CDR3aa: CASRLGGKTEAFF
CDR3nt: TGTGCCAGCAGATTGGGGGGAAAAACTGAAGCTTTCTTT

v_gene: TRBV7-2
j_gene: TRBJ1-1
abundance: once
d_gene: -
CDR3aa: CASSPEGWAIEASF
CDR3nt: TGTGCCAGCAGTCCAGAGGGGTGGGCCATTGAAGCTTCCTTT

v_gene: TRBV29-1
j_gene: TRBJ1-2
abundance: -
d_gene: TRBD1
CDR3aa: CSVVGQGNYGYTF
CDR3nt: TGCAGCGTCGTGGGACAGGGGAACTATGGCTACACCTTC

v_gene: TRBV7-3
j_gene: TRBJ2-7
abundance: -
d_gene: -
CDR3aa: CASSPGHRDGGMVEQYF
CDR3nt: TGTGCCAGCAGCCCGGGACACCGGGACGGGGGGATGGTCGAGCAGTACTTC

v_gene: TRBV19
j_gene: TRBJ1-2
abundance: -
d_gene: -
CDR3aa: CASSRDFNYGYTF
CDR3nt: TGTGCCAGTAGTCGGGACTTCAACTATGGCTACACCTTC

v_gene: TRBV9
j_gene: TRBJ2-7
abundance: -
d_gene: -
CDR3aa: CASSVGLGSYEQYF
CDR3nt: TGTGCCAGCAGCGTAGGTTTAGGTTCCTACGAGCAGTACTTC

v_gene: TRBV2
j_gene: TRBJ2-7
abundance: once
d_gene: TRBD2
CDR3aa: CASSYSRRTSGGYEQYF
CDR3nt: TGTGCCAGCAGTTACTCACGGAGGACTAGCGGGGGCTACGAGCAGTACTTC

v_gene: TRBV5-1
j_gene: TRBJ2-5
abundance: -
d_gene: TRBD1
CDR3aa: CASRQLQGAQETQYF
CDR3nt: TGCGCCAGCAGACAGTTACAGGGGGCCCAAGAGACCCAGTACTTC

v_gene: TRBV7-3
j_gene: TRBJ1-5
abundance: few
d_gene: -
CDR3aa: CASSCRRGDPLNQPQHF
CDR3nt: TGTGCCAGCAGTTGCCGCAGGGGCGATCCCCTCAATCAGCCCCAGCATTTT

v_gene: TRBV20-1
j_gene: TRBJ2-6
abundance: -
d_gene: -
CDR3aa: CSVTGRAGGANVLTF
CDR3nt: TGCAGTGTCACGGGCAGGGCGGGGGGGGCCAACGTCCTGACTTTC

v_gene: TRBV12-3/TRBV12-4
j_gene: TRBJ1-2
abundance: -
d_gene: TRBD1
CDR3aa: CASSLAGDRHYYGYTF
CDR3nt: TGTGCCAGCAGTTTAGCGGGGGACAGACACTACTATGGCTACACCTTC

v_gene: TRBV2
j_gene: TRBJ2-2
abundance: many
d_gene: -
CDR3aa: CASRAGQTDTGELFF
CDR3nt: TGTGCCAGCAGAGCGGGACAGACTGACACCGGGGAGCTGTTTTTT

v_gene: TRBV2
j_gene: TRBJ2-4
abundance: once
d_gene: TRBD1
CDR3aa: CASGRGDRVHF
CDR3nt: TGTGCCAGCGGCAGGGGAGACAGGGTACACTTC

v_gene: TRBV10-3
j_gene: TRBJ1-3
abundance: -
d_gene: TRBD1
CDR3aa: CAISVPCGDRDTIYF
CDR3nt: TGTGCCATCAGTGTCCCTTGCGGGGACAGGGACACCATATATTTT

v_gene: TRBV15
j_gene: TRBJ1-1
abundance: -
d_gene: TRBD1
CDR3aa: CATSRDPWGQGGAEAFF
CDR3nt: TGTGCCACCAGCAGAGATCCCTGGGGACAGGGTGGGGCTGAAGCTTTCTTT

v_gene: TRBV29-1
j_gene: TRBJ1-2
abundance: -
d_gene: TRBD1
CDR3aa: CSVVTGTGGYTF
CDR3nt: TGCAGCGTTGTAACAGGGACAGGCGGCTACACCTTC

v_gene: TRBV13
j_gene: TRBJ1-1
abundance: many
d_gene: -
CDR3aa: CASSLAGASEAFF
CDR3nt: TGTGCCAGCAGCTTAGCAGGGGCGAGTGAAGCTTTCTTT

v_gene: TRBV2
j_gene: TRBJ1-6
abundance: -
d_gene: TRBD1
CDR3aa: CASSRTGLDSPLHF
CDR3nt: TGTGCCAGCAGTAGGACAGGGCTCGATTCACCCCTCCACTTT

v_gene: TRBV20-1
j_gene: TRBJ1-5
abundance: many
d_gene: -
CDR3aa: CSARIPGQSNQPQHF
CDR3nt: TGCAGTGCTAGAATTCCTGGACAGTCCAATCAGCCCCAGCATTTT

v_gene: TRBV10-3
j_gene: TRBJ2-2
abundance: -
d_gene: TRBD2
CDR3aa: CAISEGGGNTGELFF
CDR3nt: TGTGCCATCAGTGAGGGGGGGGGGAACACCGGGGAGCTGTTTTTT

v_gene: TRBV20-1
j_gene: TRBJ2-5
abundance: -
d_gene: TRBD1
CDR3aa: CSADGQGGQETQYF
CDR3nt: TGCAGTGCTGACGGACAGGGAGGACAAGAGACCCAGTACTTC

v_gene: TRBV7-8
j_gene: TRBJ2-7
abundance: -
d_gene: TRBD2
CDR3aa: CASSLGLAGDTYEQYF
CDR3nt: TGTGCCAGCAGCCTCGGGTTAGCGGGAGACACCTACGAGCAGTACTTC

v_gene: TRBV12-3/TRBV12-4
j_gene: TRBJ2-6
abundance: -
d_gene: -
CDR3aa: CASSLIGVLSGANVLTF
CDR3nt: TGTGCCAGCAGTTTGATAGGGGTGCTCTCTGGGGCCAACGTCCTGACTTTC

v_gene: TRBV7-2
j_gene: TRBJ2-5
abundance: -
d_gene: -
CDR3aa: CASSLDPGAETQYF
CDR3nt: TGTGCCAGCAGCTTAGATCCGGGAGCGGAGACCCAGTACTTC

v_gene: TRBV2
j_gene: TRBJ2-7
abundance: many
d_gene: TRBD1
CDR3aa: CASSYGDSFYEQYF
CDR3nt: TGTGCCAGCAGTTACGGGGACAGCTTCTACGAGCAGTACTTC

v_gene: TRBV15
j_gene: TRBJ1-2
abundance: -
d_gene: -
CDR3aa: CATSSLWAGANTEGSGYTF
CDR3nt: TGTGCCACCAGCAGCCTCTGGGCAGGGGCGAACACCGAGGGATCTGGCTACACCTTC

v_gene: TRBV6-6
j_gene: TRBJ1-6
abundance: many
d_gene: -
CDR3aa: CASTLSSYNSPLHF
CDR3nt: TGTGCCAGCACCTTGAGCTCCTATAATTCACCCCTCCACTTT

v_gene: TRBV10-3
j_gene: TRBJ1-6
abundance: many
d_gene: -
CDR3aa: CARDLGVSNSPLHF
CDR3nt: TGTGCTAGAGATCTAGGGGTCAGCAATTCACCCCTCCACTTT

v_gene: TRBV9
j_gene: TRBJ1-2
abundance: -
d_gene: TRBD1
CDR3aa: CASRGEGDSANYGYTF
CDR3nt: TGTGCCAGCAGAGGTGAAGGGGACAGCGCTAACTATGGCTACACCTTC

v_gene: TRBV9
j_gene: TRBJ1-2
abundance: many
d_gene: -
CDR3aa: CASSARQDVYGYTF
CDR3nt: TGTGCCAGCAGCGCCAGACAGGACGTCTATGGCTACACCTTC

v_gene: TRBV29-1
j_gene: TRBJ1-6
abundance: once
d_gene: TRBD1
CDR3aa: CSVRTGDNSPLHF
CDR3nt: TGCAGCGTTCGGACAGGGGATAATTCACCCCTCCACTTT

v_gene: TRBV7-8
j_gene: TRBJ2-7
abundance: -
d_gene: -
CDR3aa: CASSQQPDYEQYF
CDR3nt: TGTGCCAGCAGCCAACAGCCCGACTACGAGCAGTACTTC

v_gene: TRBV12-3/TRBV12-4
j_gene: TRBJ2-7
abundance: -
d_gene: -
CDR3aa: CASSLNPPYEQYF
CDR3nt: TGTGCCAGCAGTTTAAACCCTCCTTACGAGCAGTACTTC

v_gene: TRBV2
j_gene: TRBJ1-4
abundance: many
d_gene: -
CDR3aa: CASSVAGRSEKLFF
CDR3nt: TGTGCCAGCAGTGTGGCGGGGCGCAGTGAAAAACTGTTTTTT

v_gene: TRBV2
j_gene: TRBJ2-1
abundance: -
d_gene: TRBD1
CDR3aa: CASRARQGNNEQFF
CDR3nt: TGTGCCAGCAGGGCCCGACAGGGGAACAATGAGCAGTTCTTC

v_gene: TRBV6-1
j_gene: TRBJ2-3
abundance: -
d_gene: -
CDR3aa: CASSDKAGSTDTQYF
CDR3nt: TGTGCCAGCAGTGACAAGGCGGGCAGCACAGATACGCAGTATTTT

v_gene: TRBV6-1
j_gene: TRBJ1-1
abundance: many
d_gene: -
CDR3aa: CASLTWTVNTEAFF
CDR3nt: TGTGCCAGCCTTACTTGGACGGTGAACACTGAAGCTTTCTTT

v_gene: TRBV7-8
j_gene: TRBJ1-2
abundance: -
d_gene: TRBD1
CDR3aa: CASSPHDGRGGAWYGYTF
CDR3nt: TGTGCCAGCAGCCCTCACGACGGAAGAGGGGGCGCTTGGTATGGCTACACCTTC

v_gene: TRBV20-1
j_gene: TRBJ1-2
abundance: many
d_gene: -
CDR3aa: CSAIPDYGYTF
CDR3nt: TGCAGTGCGATCCCGGACTATGGCTACACCTTC

v_gene: TRBV12-3/TRBV12-4
j_gene: TRBJ2-7
abundance: -
d_gene: TRBD2
CDR3aa: CASSLSGSYEQYF
CDR3nt: TGTGCCAGCAGTCTTAGCGGGAGTTACGAGCAGTACTTC

v_gene: TRBV19
j_gene: TRBJ2-6
abundance: -
d_gene: -
CDR3aa: CAWSPVGPSSGANVLTF
CDR3nt: TGTGCCTGGAGTCCGGTAGGCCCGAGCTCTGGGGCCAACGTCCTGACTTTC

v_gene: TRBV29-1
j_gene: TRBJ1-1
abundance: -
d_gene: TRBD1
CDR3aa: CSHRQGRNTEAFF
CDR3nt: TGCAGCCATAGACAGGGCCGGAACACTGAAGCTTTCTTT

v_gene: TRBV12-3/TRBV12-4
j_gene: TRBJ2-7
abundance: many
d_gene: TRBD1
CDR3aa: CASSLGGQIYEQYF
CDR3nt: TGTGCCAGCAGCCTAGGGGGACAGATCTACGAGCAGTACTTC

v_gene: TRBV7-8
j_gene: TRBJ2-5
abundance: many
d_gene: -
CDR3aa: CASSGGETQYF
CDR3nt: TGTGCCAGCAGCGGGGGAGAGACCCAGTACTTC

v_gene: TRBV29-1
j_gene: TRBJ2-2
abundance: many
d_gene: -
CDR3aa: CSVARTTGELFF
CDR3nt: TGCAGCGTTGCTAGAACCACCGGGGAGCTGTTTTTT

v_gene: TRBV20-1
j_gene: TRBJ2-5
abundance: -
d_gene: TRBD2
CDR3aa: CSTGGQLVGETQYF
CDR3nt: TGCAGTACGGGGGGGCAGCTAGTCGGAGAGACCCAGTACTTC

v_gene: TRBV5-8
j_gene: TRBJ2-7
abundance: many
d_gene: -
CDR3aa: CASSGGPYEQYF
CDR3nt: TGTGCCAGCAGCGGGGGCCCCTACGAGCAGTACTTC